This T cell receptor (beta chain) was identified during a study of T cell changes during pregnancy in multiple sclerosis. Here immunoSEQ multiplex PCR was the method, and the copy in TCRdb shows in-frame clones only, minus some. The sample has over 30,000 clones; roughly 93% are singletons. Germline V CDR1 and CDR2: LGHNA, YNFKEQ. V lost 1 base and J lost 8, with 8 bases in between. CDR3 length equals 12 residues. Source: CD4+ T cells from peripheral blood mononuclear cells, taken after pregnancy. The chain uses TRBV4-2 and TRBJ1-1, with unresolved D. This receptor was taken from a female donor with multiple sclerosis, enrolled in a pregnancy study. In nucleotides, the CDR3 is TGTGCCAGCAGCCAAGGGTACAGCGAAGCTTTCTTT. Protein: CASSQGYSEAFF.